This TCR beta chain is from a study of CD8+CD57+ T cells in acquired aplastic anemia. Study details: Sorted cells (CD4+ and CD8+) yielded DNA amounts that averaged about 3.4 ug. CD4+ reads averaged around 10 million in healthy donors. The study's findings and limits: In common between the patients and the controls were around 30 CD8+ CDR3 sequences.

CDR3 and TCR beta VDJ profiling relied on a genomic DNA template. TCRdb independently ran MiXCR on the reads; one entry per CDR3 protein. Of a few hundred thousand distinct CDR3 sequences listed, under 65% were seen once; the top ten hold about 29%. V was clipped by 10 bases and J by 4 bases; unmatched bases: 13. The CDR3 has 14 amino acids. Germline loops: CDR1 ENHRY, CDR2 SYGVKD. A note on this clonotype: Antigen: not known.

V and J are TRBV10-3 and TRBJ2-7; 7 nucleotides match TRBD2. The material sequenced was sorted CD4+, CD8+, or CD8+CD57+ T cells (not recorded which) from PBMCs. The sequence derives from a human donor in good health. The CDR3 protein is CASSLRDYHYEQYF. CDR3 DNA sequence: TGTGCCAGCAGCTTACGGGACTACCATTACGAGCAGTACTTC.